This is a list of T cell receptor beta chains from one sample in a study of response to subunit inactivated influenza vaccine. TCRdb re-derived calls from the RT-PCR reads in MiXCR, one entry per CDR3 protein. The sample includes fewer than 550,000 distinct CDR3 sequences, 25% of them seen just once. The input for sequencing was CD4+ T cells sorted from PBMCs, taken about 5 days after vaccination. The source is a middle-aged man who received an inactivated influenza vaccine. CDR3s include the opening cysteine and the closing phenylalanine or tryptophan. The D gene is left open where the match is weak. Clone size is not always given. Where it is, it says once, few, many or a class for expanded clones.

D gene: TRBD2
clone size: few
V gene: TRBV12-3/TRBV12-4
J gene: TRBJ2-1
CDR3 protein: CASSPGTSGISSYNEQFF
CDR3 DNA: TGTGCCAGCAGCCCCGGGACTAGCGGGATTAGCTCCTACAATGAGCAGTTCTTC

D gene: TRBD1
clone size: few
V gene: TRBV20-1
J gene: TRBJ2-1
CDR3 protein: CSARVPGQGRRNEQFF
CDR3 DNA: TGCAGTGCTAGAGTTCCGGGACAGGGTCGGCGGAATGAGCAGTTCTTC

D gene: -
clone size: few
V gene: TRBV20-1
J gene: TRBJ2-1
CDR3 protein: CSASRPHSEQFF
CDR3 DNA: TGCAGTGCCTCCCGCCCCCATTCTGAGCAGTTCTTC

D gene: TRBD2
clone size: -
V gene: TRBV3-1
J gene: TRBJ2-1
CDR3 protein: CASTSIAGSYNEQFF
CDR3 DNA: TGTGCCAGCACCTCCATAGCGGGAAGCTACAATGAGCAGTTCTTC

D gene: TRBD1
clone size: -
V gene: TRBV6-1
J gene: TRBJ2-1
CDR3 protein: CASMRDRGIGNEQFF
CDR3 DNA: TGTGCCAGCATGCGGGACAGGGGGATTGGTAATGAGCAGTTCTTC

D gene: TRBD1
clone size: few
V gene: TRBV5-1
J gene: TRBJ2-1
CDR3 protein: CASSLARTGGGAYNEQFF
CDR3 DNA: TGCGCCAGCAGCTTGGCTCGGACAGGGGGGGGAGCCTACAATGAGCAGTTCTTC

D gene: TRBD2
clone size: -
V gene: TRBV5-6
J gene: TRBJ2-7
CDR3 protein: CASSLPGTKAYEQYF
CDR3 DNA: TGTGCCAGCAGCTTACCCGGGACTAAAGCCTACGAGCAGTACTTC

D gene: -
clone size: few
V gene: TRBV18
J gene: TRBJ2-7
CDR3 protein: CASSQGGDYEQYF
CDR3 DNA: TGTGCCAGCTCACAGGGCGGCGACTACGAGCAGTACTTC

D gene: TRBD2
clone size: few
V gene: TRBV20-1
J gene: TRBJ2-7
CDR3 protein: CSAKGRLADTYEQYF
CDR3 DNA: TGCAGTGCCAAGGGTAGGCTAGCGGATACCTACGAGCAGTACTTC

D gene: -
clone size: -
V gene: TRBV6-6
J gene: TRBJ2-7
CDR3 protein: CASSPGHYEQYF
CDR3 DNA: TGTGCCAGCAGCCCCGGACACTACGAGCAGTACTTC

D gene: TRBD1
clone size: few
V gene: TRBV5-1
J gene: TRBJ1-1
CDR3 protein: CASSLGTGDLDTEAFF
CDR3 DNA: TGCGCCAGCAGCTTGGGGACAGGGGATTTGGACACTGAAGCTTTCTTT

D gene: -
clone size: -
V gene: TRBV7-9
J gene: TRBJ1-4
CDR3 protein: CASSPGDGGLLFF
CDR3 DNA: TGTGCCAGCAGCCCCGGTGACGGAGGATTGTTGTTTTTT

D gene: -
clone size: -
V gene: TRBV5-1
J gene: TRBJ2-7
CDR3 protein: CASSLGAGTYEQYF
CDR3 DNA: TGCGCCAGCAGCTTGGGTGCAGGAACCTACGAGCAGTACTTC

D gene: TRBD1
clone size: few
V gene: TRBV24-1
J gene: TRBJ2-7
CDR3 protein: CATMPGQGGQEQYF
CDR3 DNA: TGTGCCACCATGCCGGGACAGGGGGGTCAGGAGCAGTACTTC

D gene: TRBD1
clone size: -
V gene: TRBV5-6
J gene: TRBJ2-3
CDR3 protein: CASSTDRGLTDTQYF
CDR3 DNA: TGTGCCAGCAGCACGGACAGGGGGCTTACAGATACGCAGTATTTT

D gene: -
clone size: few
V gene: TRBV15
J gene: TRBJ2-7
CDR3 protein: CATSREGTREQYF
CDR3 DNA: TGTGCCACCAGCAGAGAGGGGACTCGCGAGCAGTACTTC

D gene: -
clone size: -
V gene: TRBV29-1
J gene: TRBJ1-2
CDR3 protein: CSVTPRSSYGYTF
CDR3 DNA: TGCAGCGTTACCCCGAGGAGCTCCTATGGCTACACCTTC

D gene: -
clone size: -
V gene: TRBV7-2
J gene: TRBJ1-5
CDR3 protein: CASADSYSNQPQHF
CDR3 DNA: TGTGCCAGCGCGGACAGCTATAGCAATCAGCCCCAGCATTTT

D gene: -
clone size: -
V gene: TRBV10-3
J gene: TRBJ2-7
CDR3 protein: CAISGQAAYEQYF
CDR3 DNA: TGTGCCATCAGTGGACAGGCGGCCTACGAGCAGTACTTC

D gene: TRBD2
clone size: few
V gene: TRBV6-1
J gene: TRBJ2-4
CDR3 protein: CASSWGGGENIQYF
CDR3 DNA: TGTGCCAGCAGCTGGGGGGGTGGCGAAAACATTCAGTACTTC

D gene: TRBD1
clone size: few
V gene: TRBV4-3
J gene: TRBJ2-1
CDR3 protein: CASSQRGQGARDNEQFF
CDR3 DNA: TGCGCCAGCAGCCAAAGGGGACAGGGGGCGCGGGACAATGAGCAGTTCTTC

D gene: -
clone size: once
V gene: TRBV12-3/TRBV12-4
J gene: TRBJ2-7
CDR3 protein: CASSHPGTTEQYF
CDR3 DNA: TGTGCCAGCAGCCATCCCGGGACAACTGAGCAGTACTTC

D gene: -
clone size: few
V gene: TRBV11-2
J gene: TRBJ2-3
CDR3 protein: CASSLGGIADTQYF
CDR3 DNA: TGTGCCAGCAGCTTAGGAGGGATTGCGGATACGCAGTATTTT

D gene: -
clone size: few
V gene: TRBV20-1
J gene: TRBJ2-4
CDR3 protein: CSATPPGRIYTNIQYF
CDR3 DNA: TGCAGTGCTACGCCTCCGGGACGAATTTACACAAACATTCAGTACTTC

D gene: -
clone size: -
V gene: TRBV2
J gene: TRBJ2-5
CDR3 protein: CASSVSLGETQYF
CDR3 DNA: TGTGCCAGCAGTGTCTCTCTCGGGGAGACCCAGTACTTC

D gene: TRBD1
clone size: few
V gene: TRBV5-1
J gene: TRBJ1-1
CDR3 protein: CASSRQLFGQGPAEAFF
CDR3 DNA: TGCGCCAGCAGCCGACAATTATTTGGACAGGGACCGGCTGAAGCTTTCTTT

D gene: TRBD2
clone size: many
V gene: TRBV11-2
J gene: TRBJ2-3
CDR3 protein: CASSSPGLAGLSADTQYF
CDR3 DNA: TGTGCCAGCAGCTCCCCGGGACTAGCGGGACTTAGCGCAGATACGCAGTATTTT